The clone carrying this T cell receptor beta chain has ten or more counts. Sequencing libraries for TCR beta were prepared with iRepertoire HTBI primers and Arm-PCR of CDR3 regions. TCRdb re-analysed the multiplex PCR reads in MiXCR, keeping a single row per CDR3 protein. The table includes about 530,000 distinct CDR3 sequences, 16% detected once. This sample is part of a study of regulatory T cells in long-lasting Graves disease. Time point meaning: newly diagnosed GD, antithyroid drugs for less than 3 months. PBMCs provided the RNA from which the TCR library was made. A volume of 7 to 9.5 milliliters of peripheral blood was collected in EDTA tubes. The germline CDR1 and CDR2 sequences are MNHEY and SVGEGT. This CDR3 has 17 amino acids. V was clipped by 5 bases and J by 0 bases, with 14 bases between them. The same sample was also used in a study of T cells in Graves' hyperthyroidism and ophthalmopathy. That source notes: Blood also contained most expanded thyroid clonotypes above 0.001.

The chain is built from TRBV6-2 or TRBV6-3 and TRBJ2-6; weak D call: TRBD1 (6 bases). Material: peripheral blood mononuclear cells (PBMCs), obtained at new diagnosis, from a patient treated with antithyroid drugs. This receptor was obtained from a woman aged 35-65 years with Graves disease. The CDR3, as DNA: TGTGCCAGCAGTGAAGGGGGACACAGCTCTGGGGCCAACGTCCTGACTTTC. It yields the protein CASSEGGHSSGANVLTF.